These 12 T cell receptor beta chains originate from one sample sequenced in a study of control samples from healthy donors and cancer patients. Measured with immunoSEQ multiplex PCR; TCRdb has only the in-frame clones, and not every one. The sample shows roughly 370,000 clones, roughly 90% of them seen only once. The sample was PBMCs. All receptors come from a man between 35 and 55 years old with head and neck cancer.

The rearrangement joins TRBV25-1 to TRBJ1-4; D is ambiguous. There are 15 residues in the CDR3. From germline, CDR1 is MGHDK and CDR2 SYGVNS. The V and J ends lost 3 bases and 0 bases respectively, with 8 bases between them. CDR3 nucleotide sequence: TGTGCCAGCAGTGAGAGACATGCAACTAATGAAAAACTGTTTTTT. Amino acid sequence: CASSERHATNEKLFF.

Here the CDR3 reads CASSLFPDSTYEQFF. CDR3 in DNA: TGTGCCAGCAGTTTATTCCCGGACAGTACATATGAGCAGTTCTTC. The chain employs TRBV27 and TRBJ2-1, with D tentatively TRBD1 (6 bases). The CDR3 is 15 residues long. The germline V gene has CDR1 MNHEY and CDR2 SMNVEV (reference sequence). V was cut by 1 base and J by 8 bases, with 15 bases left in between.

CDR3 protein: CASSPGTGYGYTF. In DNA form, the CDR3 reads TGTGCCAGCAGTCCCGGGACAGGCTATGGCTACACCTTC. The chain employs TRBV6-2 or TRBV6-3 and TRBJ1-2; 8 nucleotides match TRBD1. The CDR3 has 13 residues. J lost 4 bases, V lost 5 bases, and 3 bases had no gene match. Germline loops: CDR1 MNHEY, CDR2 SVGEGT.

This rearrangement joins TRBV19 to TRBJ2-3; 8 nucleotides line up with TRBD1. Trimming removed 2 bases from V and 5 bases from J; junction bases left unmatched: 9. Per germline, CDR1 LNHDA and CDR2 SQIVND (reference sequence). The CDR3 is 16 amino acids. The CDR3 coding sequence is TGTGCCAGTAGTATAAGGGGTCAGGGGGCGGGAGATACGCAGTATTTT. Amino acids: CASSIRGQGAGDTQYF.

The chain joins TRBV11-2 to TRBJ2-1; TRBD2 aligns across 11 bases. This CDR3 is built from 14 residues. Germline-derived CDR1 and CDR2 are SGHAT and FQNNGV. V shed 7 bases, J shed 4 bases, and the junction held 3 bases outside the gene matches. For the CDR3, the DNA is TGTGCCAGCACTCGACTAGCGGGATACAATGAGCAGTTCTTC. This codes for CASTRLAGYNEQFF.

V gene TRBV12-3 or TRBV12-4 combines with J gene TRBJ2-7; D not certain. CDR3 size: 12 residues. Trimming removed 7 bases from V and 2 bases from J, with 9 bases in between. The CDR3 DNA follows: TGTGCCAGCACCGGTAGCCCCTACGAGCAGTACTTC. Residues: CASTGSPYEQYF.

The CDR3: CASSLVPGGNTEAFF. CDR3 nucleotide sequence: TGCGCCAGCAGCTTGGTTCCAGGGGGGAACACTGAAGCTTTCTTT. The rearrangement links TRBV5-1 to TRBJ1-1; TRBD1 matches at 7 bases. Germline CDR1 SGHRS, CDR2 YFSETQ. Trimming at V came to 0 bases and at J to 1 base, leaving 3 bases not matched to a gene. CDR3 length equals 15 residues.

CDR3 nucleotides: TGTGCCAGCAGCTTTTTCCATAACTACGAGCAGTACTTC. Translated: CASSFFHNYEQYF. The V call is TRBV7-2, the J call TRBJ2-7, with D hard to call. CDR1 and CDR2 from the germline V gene are SGHTA and FQGNSA. This CDR3 has 13 amino acids. V lost 3 bases and J lost 3, with 9 bases in between. The full variable domain, its missing parts supplied by reference TRBV7-2 and TRBJ2-7, is GAGVSQSPSNKVTEKGKDVELRCDPISGHTALYWYRQSLGQGLEFLIYFQGNSAPDKSGLPSDRFSAERTGGSVSTLTIQRTQQEDSAVYLCASSFFHNYEQYFGPGTRLTVT.

V usage is TRBV6-6 and J usage is TRBJ2-2, with a tentative D call TRBD2 (5 bases). The length of the CDR3 is 14 residues. Germline values: CDR1 MNHNY, CDR2 SVGAGI (reference sequence). Between the trimmed V and J ends, which lost 5 bases and 3 bases, there was a span of 10 bases. The CDR3 DNA reads TGTGCCAGCAGTCCTGGGCGGGACACCGGGGAGCTGTTTTTT. Translated: CASSPGRDTGELFF.

V usage is TRBV5-1 and J usage is TRBJ1-2; D might be TRBD1 (6 bases). Looked up from germline, CDR1 is SGHRS and CDR2 is YFSETQ. The length of the CDR3 is 17 residues. Trimming pared 0 bases from V and 0 bases from J, leaving 15 bases between. The CDR3: CASSLEGEGSANYGYTF. CDR3 DNA sequence: TGCGCCAGCAGCTTGGAGGGGGAAGGATCCGCTAACTATGGCTACACCTTC.

Notes on this clone: Other DNA sequences of this sample code for an identical CDR3. V and J are TRBV19 and TRBJ2-1, with 7 positions matching TRBD1. The CDR3 loop spans 15 amino acids. Germline lookup yields CDR1 LNHDA and CDR2 SQIVND (reference sequence). V lost 1 base to trimming and J lost 0 bases; unmatched junction nucleotides: 0. Here the CDR3 DNA reads TGTGCCAGTAGTATAGGACAGGGCTCCTACAATGAGCAGTTCTTC. It translates to CASSIGQGSYNEQFF.

The chain uses TRBV3-1 (or the pseudogene TRBV3-2) and TRBJ2-7, with TRBD2 identical over 11 bases. V was pared by 3 bases and J by 1 base, with 5 bases of the junction left unmatched. Germline lookup yields CDR1 LGHDT and CDR2 YNNKEL (reference sequence). The length of the CDR3 is 16 residues. DNA of the CDR3: TGTGCCAGCAGCCATCCCGGGACTAGCGGTTCCTACGAGCAGTACTTC. Amino acid sequence: CASSHPGTSGSYEQYF.